A selection of T cell receptor beta chains follows, all from one sample in a study of blood T cells in healthy people across ages. TCRdb called the 5' RACE reads again in MiXCR, with one record for every CDR3 protein. The data hold 1.5 million to 2 million distinct CDR3 sequences, with 28% observed a single time. Specimen: blood. The receptors come from a woman between 25 and 40 years old in good health. The CDR3 runs from the conserved cysteine through the conserved F or W. Fields, in order: V gene, J gene, D gene, CDR3 protein. A D gene is named only where the DNA matches it firmly.

TRBV12-3/TRBV12-4	TRBJ1-1	TRBD1	CASSSRTGQGTEAFF
TRBV7-6	TRBJ2-2	-	CASKNSANTGELFF
TRBV12-3/TRBV12-4	-	-	CASGIRSSAAEQYF
TRBV10-1	TRBJ2-1	TRBD2	CASRVSGGNNEQFF
TRBV5-1	TRBJ2-1	TRBD2	CASSSERGGGYNEQFF
TRBV18	TRBJ1-5	TRBD1	CASSPSTGRQPQHF
TRBV12-3/TRBV12-4	TRBJ1-6	-	CASSLMGAGSLLHF
TRBV20-1	TRBJ1-2	-	CSARVSDAAYGYTF
TRBV20-1	TRBJ1-1	TRBD1	CSACPGGTEAFF
TRBV9	TRBJ2-1	TRBD2	CASSTGLAGSYEQFF
TRBV20-1	TRBJ2-7	-	CSANRDTYEQYF
TRBV11-2	TRBJ2-1	-	CASSLDPPGGGSSYSEQFF
TRBV3-1	TRBJ2-7	TRBD1	CASSHPGQGHEQYF
TRBV12-3/TRBV12-4	TRBJ2-1	-	CASSPRFIWQFF
TRBV11-2	TRBJ2-5	-	CASSLGVNVEAQYF
TRBV7-3	TRBJ2-5	TRBD2	CASSYLAGGRDNEQYF
TRBV28	TRBJ2-5	-	CASNNRPSTQYF
TRBV5-4	TRBJ1-2	TRBD1	CASSTGSGQGARGYTF
TRBV18	-	TRBD2	CASSPQGTSGGLSHEQYF
TRBV7-2	TRBJ1-2	TRBD1	CASSLERQGGYGYTF
TRBV5-1	TRBJ2-1	TRBD2	CASSLDLSGGPNEQFF
TRBV12-3/TRBV12-4	TRBJ1-2	-	CASSLSGRYYGYTF
TRBV4-1	TRBJ1-2	-	CASSQEATSNYGYTF
TRBV11-2	TRBJ2-2	TRBD1	CASSFAGTETGELFF
TRBV6-2/TRBV6-3	TRBJ2-4	TRBD2	CASSTTSGRGNEQYF
TRBV5-1	TRBJ1-2	-	CASSLAGLAGYTF
TRBV7-2	TRBJ2-1	TRBD1	CASSPQGARGYEQFF
TRBV9	TRBJ1-1	-	CASSRQNTEAFF
TRBV14	TRBJ2-1	TRBD2	CASSSGTSGRYNEQFF
TRBV7-9	TRBJ2-7	TRBD1	CASSLWSRDRGDEQYF
TRBV4-1	TRBJ2-5	TRBD2	CASSQAPSGGARETQYF
TRBV19	TRBJ1-1	-	CASTVREQGEAFF
TRBV12-3/TRBV12-4	TRBJ2-1	TRBD2	CASKAAGGPSYNEQFF
TRBV19	TRBJ1-5	-	CASSKGTQGFNQPQHF
TRBV5-1	TRBJ1-1	-	CASSLRSGENTEAFF
TRBV27	TRBJ2-7	-	CASSFGGSVGEQYF
TRBV5-1	TRBJ2-7	-	CASSVRDNYEQYF
TRBV11-2	TRBJ2-1	TRBD1	CASSLTASGQHNEQFF
TRBV9	TRBJ2-7	TRBD1	CASSETGDPYEQYF
TRBV11-2	TRBJ2-4	-	CASSPGLLDGEQYF